This TCR beta chain was sequenced during a study of metastatic and nonmetastatic thyroid tumors. Study-wide background: Across blood and tumor or nodule tissue, repertoires from malignant and benign thyroid patients were compared with one another.

In the original processing: A classifier of distant metastasis in papillary thyroid cancer was built from CDR3 differences (across clinicopathological groups). TCRdb re-clonotyped the PCR reads via MiXCR. TCRdb, rather than the study authors, made the V and J calls. The sample includes 30,000 to 40,000 clones, roughly 22% of them seen just once. Study results and caveats: In both blood and tumor samples, TCR beta diversity was reported significantly higher for malignant than benign nodules.

V lost 1 base and J lost 3; bases outside the gene matches: 0. Germline values: CDR1 SGHNT, CDR2 YYREEE (reference sequence). The CDR3 extends over 14 amino acids. Each patient went into thyroid surgery without having received any treatment. In this sample, this clone turned up many times. The antigen remains unidentified. The sequenced material came from tumor tissue. The V call is TRBV5-4, the J call TRBJ2-1; TRBD1 matches 8 bases. The TCR sequence derives from a male donor with papillary thyroid cancer or a benign thyroid nodule (not recorded which). Some clones in this sample may be carry-over from other donors' samples. This CDR3 reads CASSLTGGYNEQFF. In DNA form, the CDR3 reads TGTGCCAGCAGCTTGACAGGGGGCTACAATGAGCAGTTCTTC.